The rows below give T cell receptor beta chains drawn from one sample of a study of response to subunit inactivated influenza vaccine. A single record per CDR3 protein comes from TCRdb applying MiXCR to the RT-PCR reads. The sample shows about 650,000 distinct CDR3 sequences, 15% to 19% of them seen only once. The input for sequencing was PBMCs from blood, taken 11 to 12 days after vaccination. These receptors all come from a man in his fifties who received an inactivated influenza vaccine. Each CDR3 is given with its conserved first and last residue. Fields, in order: J gene, clone size, V gene, D gene, CDR3 length, CDR3 DNA, CDR3 protein. The D gene is left open where the match is weak. Size is omitted from some rows. Given values are once, few, many or a class for expanded clones.

TRBJ2-1 few TRBV12-3/TRBV12-4 - 14 TGTGCCAGCAGTTTTGGTCTAGCGAGGGATGAGCAGTTCTTC CASSFGLARDEQFF
TRBJ2-5 few TRBV6-1 TRBD1 14 TGTGCCAGCGGGACAGCACAAATTCAAGAGACCCAGTACTTC CASGTAQIQETQYF
TRBJ2-1 many TRBV29-1 - 15 TGCAGCGTTGAACAGGGAGCGGTATCCTACAATGAGCAGTTCTTC CSVEQGAVSYNEQFF
TRBJ1-5 few TRBV20-1 - 12 TGCAGTGCTACTTCAGGGGATCAGCCCCAGCATTTT CSATSGDQPQHF
TRBJ1-2 few TRBV18 - 13 TGTGCCAGCTCACCACCGGTGGGGGATGGCTACACCTTC CASSPPVGDGYTF
TRBJ1-5 many TRBV20-1 - 15 TGCAGTGCTACCTCCGGGACGGACTTCAATCAGCCCCAGCATTTT CSATSGTDFNQPQHF
TRBJ2-1 - TRBV20-1 - 11 TGCAGTGCTATGGGATCGACAGAGCAGTTCTTC CSAMGSTEQFF
TRBJ2-7 few TRBV28 - 11 TGTGCCAGCGCATACCAGGGGGAGCAGTACTTC CASAYQGEQYF
TRBJ2-5 many TRBV12-3/TRBV12-4 - 14 TGTGCCAGCAGTTTAGTGGGCAGGGTAGAGACCCAGTACTTC CASSLVGRVETQYF
TRBJ1-4 - TRBV9 TRBD1 15 TGTGCCAGCAGCGCAACAGGGGGCGGTTTTGAAAAACTGTTTTTT CASSATGGGFEKLFF
TRBJ2-1 - TRBV3-1 TRBD1 17 TGTGCCAGCAGCCAAGGTGGGCGGACAGGGTCCTACAATGAGCAGTTCTTC CASSQGGRTGSYNEQFF
TRBJ2-7 few TRBV19 TRBD2 15 TGTGCCAGTAGTATGCTAGCGGGAGGACACTACGAGCAGTACTTC CASSMLAGGHYEQYF
TRBJ1-6 few TRBV3-1 - 16 TGTGCCAGCAGCCAAGAGTACCGGGCGAAAAATTCACCCCTCCACTTT CASSQEYRAKNSPLHF
TRBJ2-1 few TRBV9 - 15 TGTGCCAGCAGCGTAGGTCAGGGTCCCTACAATGAGCAGTTCTTC CASSVGQGPYNEQFF
TRBJ2-5 - TRBV24-1 - 14 TGTGCCACCAGTGATAGGACTGTGCAAGAGACCCAGTACTTC CATSDRTVQETQYF
TRBJ2-1 - TRBV20-1 - 12 TGCAGTGCTGAAACAGGGCGGGATGAGCAGTTCTTC CSAETGRDEQFF
TRBJ2-3 few TRBV4-1 - 21 TGCGCCAGCAGCCAAGCTCGGTTCCGGCGGGATGGCGTGGGAGTGACAGATACGCAGTATTTT CASSQARFRRDGVGVTDTQYF